The clone carrying this T cell receptor beta chain has a count of ten or more. Its antigen is still unknown. This specimen comes from a study of T cells after yellow fever vaccination. A single record per CDR3 protein comes from TCRdb applying MiXCR to the 5' RACE reads. The sample has about 340,000 distinct CDR3 sequences; approximately 3.9% are singletons. Notes on the study in general: The presence of abundant clonotypes contaminating from the bulk population was possible in FACS-sorted repertoires.

The TCR sequence derives from a man younger than 35 who received the YFV17D yellow fever vaccine. The sample consisted of PBMCs, taken 5 days after the yellow fever booster vaccination.

This CDR3 reads CASTSGGFDEQYF. Here the CDR3 DNA reads TGTGCCAGCACTAGCGGGGGGTTCGACGAGCAGTACTTC. This chain links TRBV2 with TRBJ2-7; 11 bases line up with TRBD2. Trimming at V came to 7 bases and at J to 5 bases, leaving 4 bases not matched to a gene. The CDR3 runs to 13 residues. Germline V lookup: CDR1 SNHLY, CDR2 FYNNEI.